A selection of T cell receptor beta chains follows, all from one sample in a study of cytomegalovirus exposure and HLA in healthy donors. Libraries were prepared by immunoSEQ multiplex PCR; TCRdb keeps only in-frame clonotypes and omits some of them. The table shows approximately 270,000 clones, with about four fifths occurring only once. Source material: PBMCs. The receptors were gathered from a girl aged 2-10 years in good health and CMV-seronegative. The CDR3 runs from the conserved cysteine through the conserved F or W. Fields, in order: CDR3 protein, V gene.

CDR3: CASSMGGGTEAFF
V: TRBV9

CDR3: CASSVKAGPSYNEQFF
V: TRBV9

CDR3: CASGTRGSNQPQHF
V: TRBV6-1

CDR3: CASSLGVPSSTDTQYF
V: TRBV5-6

CDR3: CASNLGRGYEQYF
V: TRBV28

CDR3: CASSLAGSQETQYF
V: TRBV27

CDR3: CARPGTENTEAFF
V: TRBV10-1

CDR3: CASSLLASSTDTQYF
V: TRBV2

CDR3: CASSLYRSEKLFF
V: TRBV7-3

CDR3: CASSLVSGVPYEQYF
V: TRBV5-1

CDR3: CASSVDPAGNTIYF
V: TRBV9

CDR3: CATSRDLRDSGNTIYF
V: TRBV15

CDR3: CASSENDRNSPLHF
V: TRBV6-1

CDR3: CAWSERKPLYTEAFF
V: TRBV30

CDR3: CASRGANPGETQYF
V: TRBV7-9

CDR3: CASSLWGQRLFF
V: TRBV5-5

CDR3: CASSLRSLAGELFF
V: TRBV28

CDR3: CASGLGTSENNEQFF
V: TRBV12-5

CDR3: CASSWGQTYEQYF
V: TRBV5-1

CDR3: CASLLAGASTDTQYF
V: TRBV5-1

CDR3: CASSHDRMTVGELFF
V: TRBV2

CDR3: CASSYSQNQPQHF
V: TRBV6-5

CDR3: CASSPQGGSNQPQHF
V: TRBV28

CDR3: CAWSPAAINQPQHF
V: TRBV30